This entry lists 24 T cell receptor beta chains sequenced from one sample in a study of blood T cells in healthy people across ages (dated by TCRdb to the mid-2010s). The method was 5' RACE. The sequencer listed for this sample is Illumina HiSeq 2500. A second PCR of roughly 7 to 12 cycles was run with a J-beta primer mix and a sample-barcoded 5' primer. TCRdb redid the processing of the public reads, applying fastp at Q25 and MiXCR, and retained in-frame beta chains. Under each unique CDR3 protein, matching rows form one entry showing the most common genes and DNA. The sample includes about 1.8 million distinct CDR3 sequences, with around half observed a single time. The ten largest clones represent roughly 2% of the sample. The sequencing input was blood. The receptor source for this set is a woman aged 40 to 50 in good health.

This chain uses TRBV20-1 with TRBJ2-5, with 9 nucleotides matching TRBD2. The germline CDR1 and CDR2 sequences are DFQATT and SNEGSKA (reference sequence). The CDR3 runs 18 residues. After removal of 6 bases from V and 1 base from J, the junction contained 18 bases not matched to a gene. CDR3 protein: CSAHRAGGGDSSQETQYF. For the CDR3, the DNA is TGCAGTGCCCACCGTGCGGGAGGGGGGGACTCGTCCCAAGAGACCCAGTACTTC.

This clonotype showed up just a few times. This sequence joins TRBV28 and TRBJ2-5, with 8 bases lining up with TRBD1. The better agreement between TRBJ2-7 and the DNA end casts doubt on the J call. There are 15 residues in the CDR3. Germline CDR1 MDHEN, CDR2 SYDVKM. The CDR3, as DNA: TGTGCCAGCCGTCGTCGGGACAGGCTAAACTACGAGCAGTACTTC. Translating gives CASRRRDRLNYEQYF.

The chain carries TRBV6-1 and TRBJ2-5, with 8 bases lining up with TRBD1. The last part of the DNA fits TRBJ2-4 better; the J call may be wrong. The CDR3 consists of 16 residues. Germline assignment: CDR1 MNHNS and CDR2 SASEGT. CDR3 in DNA: TGTGCCAGCAGTGAAGCCTACAGGGGGAAAGGGAACATTCAGTACTTC. Encoded protein: CASSEAYRGKGNIQYF.

The V and J genes are TRBV7-9 and TRBJ2-5; possibly TRBD1 for D (5 bases). Germline V gene data show CDR1 as SEHNR and CDR2 as FQNEAQ (reference sequence). Trimming cost V 4 bases and J 2 bases, with 14 bases left between them. The length of the CDR3 is 15 residues. The CDR3 spells CASSWERGHQETQYF. DNA for the CDR3: TGTGCCAGCAGCTGGGAAAGGGGCCATCAAGAGACCCAGTACTTC. Combining the CDR3 with reference TRBV7-9 and TRBJ2-5 gives the whole variable domain DTGVSQNPRHKITKRGQNVTFRCDPISEHNRLYWYRQTLGQGPEFLTYFQNEAQLEKSRLLSDRFSAERPKGSFSTLEIQRTEQGDSAMYLCASSWERGHQETQYFGPGTRLLVL.

This chain links TRBV20-1 with TRBJ2-3; TRBD2 matches 8 bases. The CDR3 runs to 19 residues. J was trimmed by 2 bases and V by 3 bases; bases with no gene match: 19. Germline CDR1 and CDR2: DFQATT and SNEGSKA (reference sequence). The CDR3 loop reads CSASSLVPSTSGLTDTQYF. For the CDR3, the DNA is TGCAGTGCTAGCTCCCTCGTCCCCTCAACTAGCGGACTCACAGATACGCAGTATTTT.

This clonotype was seen only a few times. The chain couples TRBV7-2 to TRBJ2-5, with 14 nucleotides matching TRBD2. This CDR3 is built from 18 residues. With V trimmed by 6 bases and J by 7 bases, 16 bases remained unmatched. Germline-derived CDR1 and CDR2 are SGHTA and FQGNSA. The CDR3 DNA reads TGTGCCAGCAGATCTCAACCCGGGACTAGCGGGGGTCCCCCGACCCAGTACTTC. Translation: CASRSQPGTSGGPPTQYF.

This chain connects TRBV24-1 to TRBJ2-1, with D unclear. Per the germline V gene, CDR1 is KGHDR and CDR2 is SFDVKD. The CDR3 contains 14 residues. Trimming pared 0 bases from V and 4 bases from J, leaving 6 bases between. CDR3 residues: CATSDLPSYNEQFF. The DNA of the CDR3 is TGTGCCACCAGTGATTTGCCCAGTTACAATGAGCAGTTCTTC.

The chain employs TRBV6-2 or TRBV6-3 and TRBJ1-2; 10 nucleotides line up with TRBD1. This CDR3 spans 13 amino acids. Germline CDR1 MNHEY, CDR2 SVGEGT. The V and J ends lost 6 bases and 6 bases, in that order; junction bases with no gene match: 4. The CDR3 DNA sequence: TGTGCCAGCAGGGACAGGGGGACCCATGGCTACACCTTC. Its translation: CASRDRGTHGYTF.

This clonotype was observed a few times. The chain is built from TRBV11-2 and TRBJ2-3, with D maybe TRBD2 (6 bases). Germline CDR1 is SGHAT and CDR2 is FQNNGV. The CDR3 has 18 residues. V lost 5 bases to trimming and J lost 3 bases, with 24 bases between them. This CDR3 reads CASSPPPGDPLRTDTQYF. The CDR3 DNA is TGTGCCAGCAGCCCTCCCCCGGGGGACCCACTCAGGACAGATACGCAGTATTTT.

Only one count was recorded for this clonotype. This chain connects TRBV20-1 to TRBJ2-5, with a tentative D call TRBD2 (6 bases). CDR1 and CDR2 (germline): DFQATT, SNEGSKA (reference sequence). Trimming stripped 3 bases from V and 5 bases from J, with 13 bases between. The CDR3 has 13 residues. The CDR3 reads CSARGTLTETQYF. DNA for the CDR3: TGCAGTGCTAGGGGGACTTTAACGGAGACCCAGTACTTC.

The J gene is TRBJ1-1, the V gene TRBV12-3 or TRBV12-4; D gene ambiguous. The CDR3 spans 12 residues. The V end lost 5 bases, the J end lost 8 bases, and 12 bases lay between the germline ends. For the CDR3, the DNA is TGTGCCAGCAGTATCGATCCGGCCGAAGCTTTCTTT. Amino acid sequence: CASSIDPAEAFF.

This chain uses TRBV9 with TRBJ2-3; a weak D match, TRBD2 (6 bases). V lost 0 bases, J lost 9 bases, and 23 bases lay in between. Looked up from germline, CDR1 is SGDLS and CDR2 is YYNGEE. This CDR3 has 17 residues. CDR3 nucleotide sequence: TGTGCCAGCAGCGTAGAACTGCGGGACGGGTTTGGTGTCACGCAGTATTTT. It yields the protein CASSVELRDGFGVTQYF.

The rearrangement links TRBV6-2 or TRBV6-3 to TRBJ2-6, with D maybe TRBD1 (6 bases). CDR1 is MNHEY and CDR2 is SVGEGT in the germline V gene. V was cut by 10 bases and J by 0 bases, with 13 bases left in between. The CDR3 totals 15 residues. DNA of the CDR3: TGTGCCACCATGACAGGATCCTCTGGGGCCAACGTCCTGACTTTC. The encoded protein is CATMTGSSGANVLTF.

The rearrangement links TRBV20-1 to TRBJ1-2; 9 bases map to TRBD1. CDR3 length: 15 residues. J lost 4 bases, V lost 6 bases, and 12 bases had no gene match. Germline values: CDR1 DFQATT, CDR2 SNEGSKA (reference sequence). CDR3 DNA sequence: TGCAGTGCCACTCCCGGGACAGGGAGGTCCTATGGCTACACCTTC. Encoded protein: CSATPGTGRSYGYTF.

V usage is TRBV12-3 or TRBV12-4 and J usage is TRBJ2-1; perhaps TRBD2 as D (5 bases). The J call is uncertain, as TRBJ2-7 better fits the DNA end. The length of the CDR3 is 16 residues. CDR3 region: CASSLGSGSGPYEQYF. CDR3 bases: TGTGCCAGCAGTTTAGGAAGCGGATCGGGTCCCTACGAGCAGTACTTC.

As for this clonotype: The junction shows a germline mismatch at one end, possibly a read error. The J gene is TRBJ1-5, the V gene TRBV12-3 or TRBV12-4; 7 bases agree with TRBD1. The CDR3 consists of 15 residues. This CDR3 is CTSSQDGRGDQPQHF. In nucleotides, the CDR3 is TGTACCAGCTCACAGGATGGCAGGGGGGATCAGCCCCAGCATTTT.

The J gene is TRBJ1-2, the V gene TRBV6-2 or TRBV6-3; no clear D. Germline V lookup: CDR1 MNHEY, CDR2 SVGEGT. The CDR3 has 14 amino acids. V shed 0 bases and J shed 2 bases, with 7 bases lying between them. The CDR3 DNA reads TGTGCCAGCAGTTACTCGTCAAGAAACTATGGCTACACCTTC. Protein: CASSYSSRNYGYTF.

DNA for the CDR3: TGTGCCAGCAGTGCCCGAACCGGGAGTAATGAAAAACTGTTTTTT. The encoded protein is CASSARTGSNEKLFF. The chain recombines TRBV2 with TRBJ1-4; D is unclear. CDR3 length: 15 residues. The germline V and J ends were trimmed by 4 bases and 4 bases, with 13 bases remaining between them. CDR1 and CDR2 (germline): SNHLY, FYNNEI. The variable domain in full, with the rest retrieved from reference TRBV2 and TRBJ1-4, is EPEVTQTPSHQVTQMGQEVILRCVPISNHLYFYWYRQILGQKVEFLVSFYNNEISEKSEIFDDQFSVERPDGSNFTLKIRSTKLEDSAMYFCASSARTGSNEKLFFGSGTQLSVL.

The chain recombines TRBV12-3 or TRBV12-4 with TRBJ1-1; D call uncertain. V gave up 4 bases and J gave up 0 bases, with 24 bases separating them. The CDR3 has 19 amino acids. As DNA, the CDR3 is TGTGCCAGCAGTTCCTCGCCCCAGCATCCTAAAGAATTGAACACTGAAGCTTTCTTT. Its translation: CASSSSPQHPKELNTEAFF.

In its sample, this clonotype was seen once. A single base separates this from a much larger clone, so it may be a read error. The chain combines TRBV10-3 with TRBJ2-7; no reliable D call. The germline V gene encodes CDR1 ENHRY and CDR2 SYGVKD. CDR3 length equals 12 residues. V gave up 2 bases and J gave up 5 bases, with 7 bases separating them. In DNA, the CDR3 is TGTGCCATCAGTGAGGGAGCCGACGAGCAGTACTTC. Translation gives CAISEGADEQYF.

The J gene is TRBJ2-4, the V gene TRBV6-2 or TRBV6-3; maybe TRBD1 (6 bases). The J call may be faulty, since TRBJ2-7 better matches the DNA end. Germline CDR1 and CDR2: MNHEY and SVGEGT. The CDR3 length is 14 residues. CDR3 coding DNA: TGTGCCAGCAGTGGGACAAGGGGGTCCTACGAGCAGTACTTC. Residues: CASSGTRGSYEQYF.

This clonotype turned up a few times. One end of the junction is discordant with germline, which a read error may explain. This chain uses TRBV5-1 with TRBJ1-6; D gene uncertain. Germline CDR1 is SGHRS and CDR2 is YFSETQ. This CDR3 comprises 14 residues. The CDR3 DNA sequence: TGTGCCAGCAGCTTAGTTCCAGATAATTCACCCCTCCACTTT. It encodes CASSLVPDNSPLHF.

The chain couples TRBV7-8 to TRBJ2-3; D is unresolved. Trimming left V 1 base short and J 2 bases short, with 10 bases between. The CDR3 has 15 amino acids. Germline assignment: CDR1 SGHVS and CDR2 FQNEAQ. DNA of the CDR3: TGTGCCAGCAGCTTAGTGGGAATAGACACAGATACGCAGTATTTT. The encoded protein is CASSLVGIDTDTQYF.

The chain employs TRBV28 and TRBJ1-2, with D hard to call. Germline assignment: CDR1 MDHEN and CDR2 SYDVKM. The CDR3 is 13 residues long. Trimming stripped 11 bases from V and 8 bases from J, with 21 bases between. For the CDR3, the DNA is TGTGCCTGCTGGACCGGGAATGGGTTCGGCTACACCTTC. This codes for CACWTGNGFGYTF.